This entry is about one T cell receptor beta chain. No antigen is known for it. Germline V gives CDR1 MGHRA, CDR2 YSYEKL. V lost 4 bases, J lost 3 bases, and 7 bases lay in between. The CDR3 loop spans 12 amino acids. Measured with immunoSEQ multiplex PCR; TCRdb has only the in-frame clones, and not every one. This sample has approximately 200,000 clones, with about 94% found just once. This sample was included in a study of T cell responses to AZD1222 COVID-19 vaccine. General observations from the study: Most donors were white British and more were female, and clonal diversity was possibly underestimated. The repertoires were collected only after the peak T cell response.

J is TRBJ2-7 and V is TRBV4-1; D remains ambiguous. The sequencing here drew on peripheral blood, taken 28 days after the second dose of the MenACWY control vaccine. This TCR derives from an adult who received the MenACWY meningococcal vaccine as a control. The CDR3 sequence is CASSRDGYEQYF. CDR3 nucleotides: TGCGCCAGCAGCCGAGACGGCTACGAGCAGTACTTC.